The 17 T cell receptor beta chains below all came from one sample that was sequenced in a study of Graves' ophthalmopathy and Graves' hyperthyroidism. Amplification targeted the TCR beta CDR3 regions, with RNA transcripts as the source material. HTBI-primed first-round RT-PCR preceded second-round multiplex PCR. Via MiXCR, TCRdb re-called the multiplex PCR reads, giving one row per CDR3 protein. This sample has 200,000 to 250,000 distinct CDR3 sequences; around 42% occur once, and the top ten carry around 47%. Specimen: peripheral blood. All receptors come from an adult man with Graves' ophthalmopathy.

This chain connects TRBV9 to TRBJ2-5, with 10 bases fitting TRBD2. V lost 6 bases and J lost 5; bases outside the gene matches: 10. The CDR3 spans 15 residues. Germline assignment: CDR1 SGDLS and CDR2 YYNGEE. This chain's CDR3 is CASTQAASGGETQYF. The DNA of the CDR3 is TGTGCCAGCACTCAAGCGGCTAGCGGGGGCGAGACCCAGTACTTC.

The rearrangement links TRBV29-1 to TRBJ1-2; D is perhaps TRBD1 (5 bases). The germline gives CDR1 SQVTM, CDR2 ANQGSEA. V shed 3 bases and J shed 0 bases, with 14 bases lying between them. This CDR3 comprises 15 residues. This CDR3 is CSVDAGQGANYGYTF. Here the CDR3 DNA reads TGCAGCGTTGATGCCGGGCAGGGAGCTAACTATGGCTACACCTTC.

A word on this clonotype: One end of the junction does not line up with germline, which may come from a read error. The chain recombines TRBV15 with TRBJ2-5; possible D gene TRBD2, 5 bases. This CDR3 contains 18 residues. Germline values: CDR1 LNHNV, CDR2 YYDKDF (reference sequence). The CDR3 DNA sequence: TGTGCCACCAGCAGAGATCTCTCCCCCCGCACTAGGCAAGGGACCCAGTACTTC. This sequence encodes CATSRDLSPRTRQGTQYF.

This chain joins TRBV5-4 and TRBJ1-6, with TRBD1 matching 9 bases. Germline V gene data show CDR1 as SGHNT and CDR2 as YYREEE (reference sequence). The CDR3 has 16 amino acids. J lost 5 bases, V lost 4 bases, and 7 bases had no gene match. Here the CDR3 reads CASSPGYRGHNSPLHF. The DNA of the CDR3 is TGTGCCAGCAGCCCTGGATACAGGGGGCATAATTCACCCCTCCACTTT.

The rearrangement links TRBV5-1 to TRBJ1-5; 8 bases agree with TRBD1. Germline V gives CDR1 SGHRS, CDR2 YFSETQ. J lost 5 bases, V lost 4 bases, and 5 bases had no gene match. This CDR3 comprises 14 residues. The CDR3 coding sequence is TGCGCCAGCAGCACGGGACAGGAGCATCAGCCCCAGCATTTT. Translation gives CASSTGQEHQPQHF.

With respect to this clonotype: One end of the junction is discordant with germline, which a read error may explain. This chain links TRBV10-2 with TRBJ2-7; perhaps TRBD2 as D (5 bases). CDR1 and CDR2 (germline): WSHSY, SAAADI. There are 11 residues in the CDR3. For the CDR3, the DNA is TGTGCCAGCAGTGACGACTACATGACGTACTTC. Translation: CASSDDYMTYF.

This clonotype was detected once. The V gene is TRBV12-3 or TRBV12-4, the J gene TRBJ2-7; 8 nucleotides agree with TRBD1. CDR3 length: 14 amino acids. V was clipped by 7 bases and J by 0 bases; unmatched bases: 5. The chain's CDR3 is CASTRTGSSYEQYF. CDR3 DNA: TGTGCCAGCACCCGGACAGGGAGCTCCTACGAGCAGTACTTC.

This chain connects TRBV28 to TRBJ1-5; D remains ambiguous. Trimming pared 10 bases from V and 4 bases from J, leaving 14 bases between. This CDR3 region has 13 residues. Germline V gene data show CDR1 as MDHEN and CDR2 as SYDVKM. In nucleotides, the CDR3 is TGTGCCACCCTTTCAGGACCAAATCAGCCCCAGCATTTT. It encodes CATLSGPNQPQHF.

There are a few counts of this clonotype. This chain connects TRBV2 to TRBJ2-2, with 7 positions matching TRBD1. Germline V lookup: CDR1 SNHLY, CDR2 FYNNEI. This CDR3 is built from 16 residues. J gave up 6 bases and V 5 bases, and 12 bases lay outside the gene matches. CDR3 region: CASSKNRGSDAGELFF. The CDR3 region has the DNA TGTGCCAGCAGTAAAAACAGGGGATCGGACGCCGGGGAGCTGTTTTTT.

The sample holds a few counts of this clonotype. The DNA for the CDR3 is TGTGCCAGTAGTATAGAGGGGGGCGGCCAGCCCCAGCATTTT. Translation gives CASSIEGGGQPQHF. This chain uses TRBV19 with TRBJ1-5; perhaps TRBD1 as D (6 bases). The CDR3 contains 14 residues. V was trimmed by 0 bases and J by 7 bases, leaving 10 bases between them. Germline CDR1 LNHDA, CDR2 SQIVND (reference sequence).

The CDR3 coding sequence is TGTGCCAGCAGCCCTCAAAGTGGGGCGTCGTACGAGCAGTACTTC. It translates to CASSPQSGASYEQYF. The chain combines TRBV11-2 with TRBJ2-7, with a possible D match to TRBD1 (5 bases). The ends were cut back, 5 bases at V and 4 bases at J, with 18 bases in the middle. CDR1 and CDR2 (germline): SGHAT, FQNNGV. The CDR3 contains 15 residues.

This clonotype has more than one count but fewer than ten. This chain connects TRBV2 to TRBJ1-4, with D possibly being TRBD1 (5 bases). Germline values: CDR1 SNHLY, CDR2 FYNNEI. This CDR3 is built from 14 residues. V lost 6 bases to trimming and J lost 3 bases, with 11 bases between them. The CDR3 DNA reads as TGTGCCAGCAGACCGGACACGGCTAATGAAAAACTGTTTTTT. This codes for CASRPDTANEKLFF.

This chain links TRBV12-3 or TRBV12-4 with TRBJ1-5; D ambiguous. Trimming removed 6 bases at V and 6 bases at J, with 12 bases between. This CDR3 region has 13 residues. The CDR3 DNA reads as TGTGCCAGCAGCCGGATAGTCGGTCAGCCCCAGCATTTT. The encoded protein is CASSRIVGQPQHF.

Of note for this clonotype: At one boundary the junction diverges from the germline segment, which might be a read error. The chain links TRBV29-1 to TRBJ2-2; D perhaps matches TRBD2 (6 bases). CDR3 length equals 14 residues. In germline, CDR1 is SQVTM, CDR2 ANQGSEA. The CDR3 reads CSVEDRAGRNEQFF. CDR3 bases: TGCAGCGTTGAAGATCGGGCGGGGCGGAATGAGCAGTTTTTT.

This clonotype appeared a few times. V usage is TRBV7-9 and J usage is TRBJ1-6; D is possibly TRBD1 (6 bases). The CDR3 spans 16 residues. Germline V gives CDR1 SEHNR, CDR2 FQNEAQ (reference sequence). V lost 1 base, J lost 2 bases, and 9 bases lay in between. The CDR3 nucleotides read TGTGCCAGCAGCTTAGAACAGGGTGCCTATAATTCACCCCTCCACTTT. It is translated as CASSLEQGAYNSPLHF. The full variable domain, completed using reference TRBV7-9 and TRBJ1-6, is DTGVSQNPRHKITKRGQNVTFRCDPISEHNRLYWYRQTLGQGPEFLTYFQNEAQLEKSRLLSDRFSAERPKGSFSTLEIQRTEQGDSAMYLCASSLEQGAYNSPLHFGNGTRLTVT.

This clonotype came up a few times. The DNA for the CDR3 is TGTGCCAGCAGCCCCATGGGGGGTTATGGCTACACCTTC. It codes for CASSPMGGYGYTF. The J gene is TRBJ1-2, the V gene TRBV7-2, with a tentative D call TRBD1 (5 bases). The CDR3 has 13 amino acids. From germline, CDR1 is SGHTA and CDR2 FQGNSA. Trimming cost V 5 bases and J 5 bases, with 12 bases left between them.

The V and J genes are TRBV7-8 and TRBJ2-3; D possibly matches TRBD1 or TRBD2 (5 bases each). This CDR3 is 14 amino acids long. The germline V and J ends were trimmed by 4 bases and 3 bases, with 11 bases remaining between them. Germline lookup yields CDR1 SGHVS and CDR2 FQNEAQ. The DNA of the CDR3 is TGTGCCAGCAGCTCAAGTGGGGGAACAGATACGCAGTATTTT. Protein product: CASSSSGGTDTQYF. The variable domain in full, with the rest retrieved from reference TRBV7-8 and TRBJ2-3, is GAGVSQSPRYKVAKRGQDVALRCDPISGHVSLFWYQQALGQGPEFLTYFQNEAQLDKSGLPSDRFFAERPEGSVSTLKIQRTQQEDSAVYLCASSSSGGTDTQYFGPGTRLTVL.